The present T cell receptor (beta chain) was sequenced within a study of vaccination and CD4 T cells after COVID-19. Turning to the study itself: The convalescents comprised six males and four females, two of them Hispanic. Those taking part got two shots of either the BNT162b2 or the mRNA-1273 vaccine. Once diagnosed, patients had post-COVID samples drawn a median roughly 97 days later (range 35 to 161). Overlapping SARS-CoV-2, HCoV-NL63, HCoV-OC43 and HCoV-229E spike peptides were used to stimulate cells.

Per germline, CDR1 SGHTA and CDR2 FQGTGA. The CDR3 extends over 13 amino acids. V was trimmed by 1 base and J by 2 bases, leaving 6 bases between them. As to treatment: approximately nine-day PBMC culture with coronavirus spike peptide pools or control peptides (ViraFEST assay). The Oncomine TCR Beta short-read assay sequenced DNA from cultured CD4+ T cells. TCRdb reanalysed the PCR reads using MiXCR and keeps one entry per CDR3 protein. The sample has about 12,000 distinct CDR3 sequences, 40% to 60% seen once. A word on this clonotype: What it recognizes is unknown.

Sequencing was carried out using CD4+ T cells from blood, cultured in vitro. The source is a human donor who had recovered from COVID-19. The rearrangement uses TRBV7-3 and TRBJ2-7, with unresolved D. CDR3 amino acids: CASSLNPAYEQYF. CDR3 nucleotides: TGTGCCAGCAGCTTAAACCCCGCCTACGAGCAGTACTTC.